This T cell receptor (beta chain) was obtained from a study of T cell responses to AZD1222 COVID-19 vaccine. About the study: Second-dose schedules of about 4 or about 12 weeks were combined.

Notes on this clone: Its antigen is unidentified.

Study conclusions and caveats: A reported finding is that nearly half of spike-specific TCRs target unmutated variant regions.

Sequenced by immunoSEQ multiplex PCR; TCRdb stores in-frame clones only, minus some. This table holds 55,000 to 85,000 clones, over 80% found once. The V end lost 0 bases, the J end lost 8 bases, and 16 bases lay between the germline ends. Germline V gene lookup returns CDR1 LGHNA and CDR2 YSLEER. The CDR3 has 15 amino acids. The receptor was isolated from an adult in good health. The gene calls are TRBV4-3 and TRBJ1-2; D gene uncertain. The starting material was peripheral blood, obtained on day 0 of AZD1222 vaccination. The CDR3 loop is CASSQDSRTSIGYTF. CDR3 bases: TGCGCCAGCAGCCAAGACTCGAGGACCTCTATCGGCTACACCTTC.